This T cell receptor beta chain was documented in a study of shared clonotypes between healthy human individuals. Whole-study context: A couple of women and a few men aged 18 to 49 made up the donors.

Repertoires were generated with immunoSEQ multiplex PCR, while TCRdb's copy carries only in-frame clones and drops some. The sample holds around 2,000,000 clones, about 95% seen once. Naivety among CD8 cells was defined by CD45RO negativity and positive CCR7 selection, thereby excluding terminally differentiated effector memory CD45RA+ cells. Worth noting for this clone: This sample also contains other DNA sequences that code for the same CDR3.

This CDR3 contains 14 residues. The J segment lost 4 bases and the V segment lost 0 bases, leaving 4 bases of the junction unmatched. The germline CDR1 and CDR2 sequences are SGDLS and YYNGEE. This clonotype was sampled from a man in his late teens or twenties in good health. The chain recombines TRBV9 with TRBJ2-7, with 7 positions matching TRBD1. The sequencing sample was made of naive CD8+ T cells sorted from blood. The CDR3 sequence: CASSVGGGTYEQYF. CDR3 nucleotides: TGTGCCAGCAGCGTAGGAGGGGGCACGTACGAGCAGTACTTC.